These 18 T cell receptor beta chains share one sample of origin, sequenced in a study of T cell changes during pregnancy in multiple sclerosis. Sequenced by immunoSEQ multiplex PCR; TCRdb stores in-frame clones only, minus some. The profile shows 50,000 or so clones, around 90% of them singletons. Sequencing was performed on CD4+ T cells from peripheral blood mononuclear cells, taken in the second trimester of pregnancy. All receptors derive from a female donor with multiple sclerosis, enrolled in a pregnancy study.

V usage is TRBV5-5 and J usage is TRBJ2-5; D is perhaps TRBD1 (6 bases). This CDR3 spans 14 amino acids. The V and J ends lost 6 bases and 5 bases respectively, with 17 bases between them. From germline, CDR1 is SGHKS and CDR2 YYEKEE (reference sequence). The CDR3 DNA is TGTGCCAGCACCATACCTACAGGGAAGGAGACCCAGTACTTC. This codes for CASTIPTGKETQYF.

This rearrangement joins TRBV18 to TRBJ2-7; maybe TRBD2 (6 bases). V lost 1 base, J lost 7 bases, and 17 bases lay in between. Germline values: CDR1 KGHSH, CDR2 LQKENI. This CDR3 contains 15 residues. The CDR3 loop reads CASSPLSLSAGEQYF. The DNA for the CDR3 is TGTGCCAGCTCACCACTATCCCTGTCTGCGGGGGAGCAGTACTTC.

V and J are TRBV19 and TRBJ1-3; 7 bases are a match to TRBD1. Looked up from germline, CDR1 is LNHDA and CDR2 is SQIVND (reference sequence). V lost 5 bases, J lost 4 bases, and 2 bases stayed unmatched. CDR3 size: 13 residues. CDR3 sequence reads: CASSEGQGNTIYF. The CDR3 nucleotides are TGTGCCAGTAGTGAGGGACAGGGAAACACCATATATTTT.

The gene calls are TRBV9 and TRBJ1-1; 7 bases align to TRBD1. V gave up 0 bases and J gave up 2 bases; unmatched junction bases: 1. CDR1 and CDR2 from the germline V gene are SGDLS and YYNGEE. CDR3 length: 14 amino acids. The CDR3 reads CASSVGQGNTEAFF. CDR3 coding DNA: TGTGCCAGCAGCGTAGGACAGGGTAACACTGAAGCTTTCTTT.

CDR3 DNA sequence: TGTGCCAGCAGAGAGGCGGGAAACACCATATATTTT. Translated, it gives CASREAGNTIYF. V gene TRBV6-1 combines with J gene TRBJ1-3; D is unclear. Trimming took 6 bases from V and 4 from J, leaving 7 bases between them. Per the germline V gene, CDR1 is MNHNS and CDR2 is SASEGT. CDR3 length: 12 amino acids.

As concerns this clone: Other DNA sequences in the sample encode the same CDR3. The gene calls are TRBV7-2 and TRBJ2-3; D gene ambiguous. V was clipped by 2 bases and J by 6 bases, with 6 bases between them. The CDR3 consists of 12 residues. CDR1 is SGHTA and CDR2 is FQGNSA in the germline V gene. Here the CDR3 reads CASSLSTDTQYF. The CDR3, as DNA: TGTGCCAGCAGCTTATCTACCGATACGCAGTATTTT.

This sequence joins TRBV2 and TRBJ1-5; unclear D gene. Germline lookup yields CDR1 SNHLY and CDR2 FYNNEI. CDR3 length: 15 residues. The V end lost 2 bases, the J end lost 1 base, and 9 bases lay between the germline ends. The CDR3 here is CASSERHLSNQPQHF. For the CDR3, the DNA is TGTGCCAGCAGTGAAAGACATTTAAGCAATCAGCCCCAGCATTTT.

The chain employs TRBV12-5 and TRBJ2-2; 7 nucleotides align to TRBD1. V was pared by 1 base and J by 5 bases, with 1 base of the junction left unmatched. The CDR3 is made up of 14 amino acids. CDR1 and CDR2 from the germline V gene are LGHNT and FRNRAP. CDR3 sequence (DNA): TGTGCTAGTGGTTTGGCGGGACAGACCGGGGAGCTGTTTTTT. Amino acids: CASGLAGQTGELFF.

This chain connects TRBV19 to TRBJ2-7; TRBD1 aligns across 8 bases. The CDR3 has 14 amino acids. Germline CDR1 reads LNHDA; CDR2 reads SQIVND (reference sequence). With 4 bases clipped from V and 0 bases from J, the junction kept 2 bases outside the gene matches. In nucleotides, the CDR3 is TGTGCCAGTAGTAGGACAGGGATCTCCTACGAGCAGTACTTC. Its translation is CASSRTGISYEQYF.

The J gene is TRBJ2-3, the V gene TRBV5-1, with D possibly TRBD1 on 5 matching bases. This CDR3 comprises 15 residues. The germline V and J ends were trimmed by 5 bases and 2 bases, with 15 bases remaining between them. CDR1 is SGHRS and CDR2 is YFSETQ in the germline V gene. Here the CDR3 reads CASSPQGFITDTQYF. For the CDR3, the DNA is TGCGCCAGCAGTCCTCAGGGTTTCATCACAGATACGCAGTATTTT. The full variable domain, with the rest looked up from reference TRBV5-1 and TRBJ2-3, is KAGVTQTPRYLIKTRGQQVTLSCSPISGHRSVSWYQQTPGQGLQFLFEYFSETQRNKGNFPGRFSGRQFSNSRSEMNVSTLELGDSALYLCASSPQGFITDTQYFGPGTRLTVL.

The genes are TRBV25-1 and TRBJ1-1, with a weak D call TRBD1 (5 bases). The length of the CDR3 is 16 residues. Germline V lookup: CDR1 MGHDK, CDR2 SYGVNS. V gave up 3 bases and J gave up 4 bases, with 18 bases separating them. As DNA, the CDR3 is TGTGCCAGCAGTGATATGGGTCACCTTAGGGGCACTGAAGCTTTCTTT. Translated, it gives CASSDMGHLRGTEAFF. Full variable domain (remainder filled in from reference TRBV25-1 and TRBJ1-1): EADIYQTPRYLVIGTGKKITLECSQTMGHDKMYWYQQDPGMELHLIHYSYGVNSTEKGDLSSESTVSRIRTEHFPLTLESARPSHTSQYLCASSDMGHLRGTEAFFGQGTRLTVV.

The rearrangement uses TRBV5-4 and TRBJ1-2; a weak D match, TRBD1 (6 bases). Trimming took off 4 bases at V and 5 bases at J, with 18 bases between the two ends. This CDR3 comprises 15 residues. Germline V gives CDR1 SGHNT, CDR2 YYREEE (reference sequence). Here the CDR3 DNA reads TGTGCCAGCAGCCCGAGTTCCAACAGGGAATATGGCTACACCTTC. Amino acid sequence: CASSPSSNREYGYTF. The full variable domain, its missing parts supplied by reference TRBV5-4 and TRBJ1-2, is ETGVTQSPTHLIKTRGQQVTLRCSSQSGHNTVSWYQQALGQGPQFIFQYYREEENGRGNFPPRFSGLQFPNYSSELNVNALELDDSALYLCASSPSSNREYGYTFGSGTRLTVV.

The CDR3 nucleotides are TGTGCCAGCAGCCCGTCCTTACAACGGGATCAGCCCCAGCATTTT. Protein product: CASSPSLQRDQPQHF. This chain connects TRBV11-2 to TRBJ1-5; no reliable D call. The germline gives CDR1 SGHAT, CDR2 FQNNGV. The CDR3 is 15 residues long. V was pared by 5 bases and J by 5 bases, with 16 bases between.

Written as DNA, the CDR3 is TGTGCCAGCAGCCCCTATCGACAGGGGGCTGATTCACCCCTCCACTTT. This encodes CASSPYRQGADSPLHF. This rearrangement joins TRBV28 to TRBJ1-6; 10 nucleotides agree with TRBD1. This CDR3 has 16 residues. In germline, CDR1 is MDHEN, CDR2 SYDVKM. Trimming at V came to 6 bases and at J to 8 bases, leaving 10 bases not matched to a gene.

CDR3 in DNA: TGCAGCCTATTCTTAGCGGGGGGGGAAGAGACCCAGTACTTC. Its translation is CSLFLAGGEETQYF. V and J are TRBV29-1 and TRBJ2-5; 11 nucleotides agree with TRBD2. With 8 bases clipped from V and 3 bases from J, the junction kept 8 bases outside the gene matches. CDR1 and CDR2 (germline): SQVTM, ANQGSEA. The CDR3 sequence is 14 residues long.

The genes are TRBV7-3 and TRBJ1-1; 7 nucleotides agree with TRBD1. CDR3 length: 13 residues. The germline V gene has CDR1 SGHTA and CDR2 FQGTGA. The V gene end was trimmed by 2 bases and the J gene end by 5 bases; junction bases not matched to a gene: 2. CDR3 nucleotide sequence: TGTGCCAGCAGCTTAGACAGGGAAACTGAAGCTTTCTTT. This codes for CASSLDRETEAFF.

This chain joins TRBV5-1 and TRBJ1-2, with D uncertain. The CDR3 is 13 amino acids. V lost 2 bases and J 1 base, leaving 6 bases between the germline ends. CDR1 and CDR2 (germline): SGHRS, YFSETQ. The chain's CDR3 is CASSLGGNYGYTF. CDR3 nucleotides: TGCGCCAGCAGCTTAGGCGGTAACTATGGCTACACCTTC.

The V and J genes are TRBV11-2 and TRBJ2-7; D might be TRBD2 (7 bases). The CDR3 is 15 amino acids. Germline loops: CDR1 SGHAT, CDR2 FQNNGV. V was pared by 5 bases and J by 4 bases, with 18 bases between. The CDR3, as DNA: TGTGCCAGCAGCCCCCTTTGGGGGGGCAAGTACGAGCAGTACTTC. The encoded protein is CASSPLWGGKYEQYF. The complete variable domain, with remaining parts taken from reference TRBV11-2 and TRBJ2-7, reads EAGVAQSPRYKIIEKRQSVAFWCNPISGHATLYWYQQILGQGPKLLIQFQNNGVVDDSQLPKDRFSAERLKGVDSTLKIQPAKLEDSAVYLCASSPLWGGKYEQYFGPGTRLTVT.